The 15 T cell receptor beta chains given below trace back to one sample, sequenced in a study of blood T cells in healthy people across ages. Using a J-beta primer mix together with a sample-barcoded 5' primer, a second PCR was run for roughly 6 to 12 cycles. TCRdb analysed the 5' RACE reads with MiXCR anew, one entry per CDR3 protein. This sample has around 1,000,000 distinct CDR3 sequences, with roughly 24% found just once. These records were also assigned to another study, of T cells of mothers and their children.

The sequenced sample consisted of blood. These receptors came from a girl aged 2-10 years in good health.

This chain uses TRBV9 with TRBJ1-2; TRBD1 might be the D (5 bases). Trimming took 6 bases from V and 5 from J, leaving 14 bases between them. Germline CDR1 and CDR2: SGDLS and YYNGEE. The length of the CDR3 is 13 residues. The CDR3 spells CASTLDEGYGYTF. The CDR3 DNA sequence: TGTGCCAGCACCCTGGACGAGGGGTATGGCTACACCTTC.

This clonotype was detected only a few times. This rearrangement joins TRBV15 to TRBJ1-1; no firm D call. V was shortened by 1 base and J by 3 bases, with 9 bases between the two germline ends. Germline assignment: CDR1 LNHNV and CDR2 YYDKDF (reference sequence). This CDR3 comprises 14 residues. This chain's CDR3 is CATSRGNGYTEAFF. CDR3 coding DNA: TGTGCCACCAGCAGAGGGAATGGGTACACTGAAGCTTTCTTT.

This chain connects TRBV7-2 to TRBJ1-3; 7 bases align to TRBD1. Germline V gene data show CDR1 as SGHTA and CDR2 as FQGNSA. The CDR3 is 14 residues long. The junction had 5 bases not matched to a gene; V was cut back by 5 bases and J by 4 bases. CDR3 residues: CASSPRTGGNTIYF. In nucleotides, the CDR3 is TGTGCCAGCAGCCCGCGGACAGGCGGAAACACCATATATTTT.

This clonotype appeared a few times. The chain joins TRBV7-9 to TRBJ2-5; D may correspond to TRBD1 or TRBD2 (5 bases each). TRBJ2-1 explains the end of the DNA better; the J call may be wrong. The CDR3 totals 16 residues. Germline-derived CDR1 and CDR2 are SEHNR and FQNEAQ (reference sequence). The CDR3 loop reads CASSLWDHKTLVEQFF. CDR3 DNA: TGTGCCAGCAGCTTGTGGGACCATAAGACTCTAGTTGAGCAGTTCTTC.

In its sample, this clonotype was seen a few times. V and J are TRBV5-1 and TRBJ2-1; TRBD1 matches 7 bases. CDR1 is SGHRS and CDR2 is YFSETQ in the germline V gene. CDR3 length equals 17 residues. V shed 0 bases, J shed 1 base, and the junction held 7 bases outside the gene matches. The CDR3 here is CASSLGLQGSSYNEQFF. The DNA for the CDR3 is TGCGCCAGCAGCTTGGGCCTACAGGGGTCTTCCTACAATGAGCAGTTCTTC.

In this sample, this clonotype turned up a few times. The chain uses TRBV27 and TRBJ1-5; 7 bases match TRBD1. The germline CDR1 and CDR2 sequences are MNHEY and SMNVEV (reference sequence). V lost 2 bases, J lost 5 bases, and 6 bases stayed unmatched. This CDR3 is built from 15 residues. The CDR3 bases are TGTGCCAGCAGTTTAGAGTCAGGGGGTCATCAGCCCCAGCATTTT. This translates into CASSLESGGHQPQHF.

This clonotype was picked up a small number of times. The J gene is TRBJ2-5, the V gene TRBV7-9; D is unresolved. Trimming removed 6 bases from V and 5 bases from J, with 16 bases in between. Germline loops: CDR1 SEHNR, CDR2 FQNEAQ (reference sequence). The CDR3 sequence is 14 residues long. CDR3 protein: CASRARLGFETQYF. CDR3 bases: TGTGCCAGCAGGGCCAGATTGGGCTTTGAGACCCAGTACTTC.

The chain couples TRBV4-1 to TRBJ2-7; 10 bases align to TRBD2. Per germline, CDR1 MGHRA and CDR2 YSYEKL. V dropped 0 bases and J dropped 3; count of bases not matched to a gene: 5. The CDR3 covers 16 residues. CDR3 amino acids: CASSQEGLAGDYEQYF. CDR3 nucleotides: TGCGCCAGCAGCCAAGAAGGGCTAGCGGGGGACTACGAGCAGTACTTC.

The chain links TRBV7-3 to TRBJ2-5; D is undetermined. Germline values: CDR1 SGHTA, CDR2 FQGTGA. Trimming left V 1 base short and J 3 bases short, with 6 bases between. The CDR3 runs 13 residues. In DNA form, the CDR3 reads TGTGCCAGCAGCTTAATGCAGGAAGAGACCCAGTACTTC. Encoded protein: CASSLMQEETQYF.

This clonotype came up a few times. The J gene is TRBJ2-6, the V gene TRBV11-2, with no clear D. CDR3 length: 15 amino acids. Germline V gene data show CDR1 as SGHAT and CDR2 as FQNNGV. The germline V and J ends were trimmed by 2 bases and 4 bases, with 9 bases remaining between them. For the CDR3, the DNA is TGTGCCAGCAGCTTATCGGTGGCGGGGGCCAACGTCCTGACTTTC. The encoded protein is CASSLSVAGANVLTF.

This chain links TRBV5-1 with TRBJ2-7, with 7 nucleotides matching TRBD1. Per the germline V gene, CDR1 is SGHRS and CDR2 is YFSETQ. With V trimmed by 3 bases and J by 3 bases, 9 bases remained unmatched. This CDR3 is 15 amino acids long. CDR3 loop: CASSSLGGPGYEQYF. The CDR3 coding sequence is TGCGCCAGCAGCTCTCTAGGGGGCCCTGGCTACGAGCAGTACTTC. The whole variable domain, remainder taken from reference TRBV5-1 and TRBJ2-7, is KAGVTQTPRYLIKTRGQQVTLSCSPISGHRSVSWYQQTPGQGLQFLFEYFSETQRNKGNFPGRFSGRQFSNSRSEMNVSTLELGDSALYLCASSSLGGPGYEQYFGPGTRLTVT.

This clonotype occurred a few times. The chain is built from TRBV12-5 and TRBJ2-5; 7 positions match TRBD1. J lost 1 base, V lost 6 bases, and 5 bases had no gene match. Germline V gene data show CDR1 as LGHNT and CDR2 as FRNRAP. The CDR3 is made up of 14 amino acids. The CDR3 nucleotides are TGTGCTAGTGGAGACTGGGACAGCCAAGAGACCCAGTACTTC. Protein product: CASGDWDSQETQYF.

Only a few counts were recorded for this clonotype. The rearrangement uses TRBV11-1 and TRBJ2-2; 11 bases are shared with TRBD2. Germline values: CDR1 SGHAT, CDR2 FQDESV (reference sequence). V was pared by 5 bases and J by 1 base, with 6 bases of the junction left unmatched. The CDR3 consists of 17 residues. CDR3 bases: TGTGCCAGCAGCCCCCAACTAGCGGGGGTGAACACCGGGGAGCTGTTTTTT. The encoded protein is CASSPQLAGVNTGELFF.

This clonotype occurred a few times. The V call is TRBV12-5, the J call TRBJ2-2; 8 bases line up with TRBD1. Trimming at V came to 7 bases and at J to 5 bases, leaving 9 bases not matched to a gene. CDR1 is LGHNT, CDR2 FRNRAP, per germline. The CDR3 has 15 residues. DNA of the CDR3: TGTGCTAGTGCCCAAGACAGGGGAAGAACCGGGGAGCTGTTTTTT. It encodes CASAQDRGRTGELFF.

This chain uses TRBV4-3 with TRBJ2-5; TRBD2 agrees at 9 bases. The J call is in doubt because the DNA end fits TRBJ2-1 better. CDR1 LGHNA and CDR2 YSLEER come from the germline V gene. The CDR3 length is 16 residues. CDR3 DNA sequence: TGCGCCAGCAGCCAAGATGCGACTAGCGGTTACAATGAGCAGTTCTTC. Protein: CASSQDATSGYNEQFF.